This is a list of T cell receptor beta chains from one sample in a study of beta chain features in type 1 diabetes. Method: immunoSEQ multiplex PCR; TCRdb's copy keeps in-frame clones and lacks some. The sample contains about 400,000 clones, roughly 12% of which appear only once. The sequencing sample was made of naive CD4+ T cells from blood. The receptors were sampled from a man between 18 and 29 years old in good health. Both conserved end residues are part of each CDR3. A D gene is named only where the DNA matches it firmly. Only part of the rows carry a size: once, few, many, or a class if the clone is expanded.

DNA: TGTGCCAGCAGCTCACGACCGCGGTGGGACACTGAAGCTTTCTTT; CDR3: CASSSRPRWDTEAFF; J: TRBJ1-1; V: TRBV14; D: NA; size: NA
DNA: TGTGCCAGCAGTTTAAATGGACAGGGGATTCAGCCCCAGCATTTT; CDR3: CASSLNGQGIQPQHF; J: TRBJ1-5; V: TRBV28; D: TRBD1; size: NA
DNA: TGTGCCTCATCTCCCTCGGGGTTCGGGGAGCTGTTTTTT; CDR3: CASSPSGFGELFF; J: TRBJ2-2; V: TRBV19; D: NA; size: few
DNA: TGCAGCGTTGAAGATCTGGGCAGTCCTGGAGGCTACACCTTC; CDR3: CSVEDLGSPGGYTF; J: TRBJ1-2; V: TRBV29-1; D: NA; size: NA
DNA: TGTGCCAGCAGACGACAGGGCGGTCAGCCCCAGCATTTT; CDR3: CASRRQGGQPQHF; J: TRBJ1-5; V: TRBV27; D: TRBD1; size: NA
DNA: TGCAGTGCTCCAAGGACAGCCGAGCAGTACTTC; CDR3: CSAPRTAEQYF; J: TRBJ2-7; V: TRBV20-1; D: NA; size: NA
DNA: TGTGCCAGCAGTTCCCTCTCCAGGTTGACGACTGAAGCTTTCTTT; CDR3: CASSSLSRLTTEAFF; J: TRBJ1-1; V: TRBV27; D: NA; size: NA
DNA: TGCGCCAGCAGCTTGGTAGCGGTCGCTAGCGGGATGGGCACAGATACGCAGTATTTT; CDR3: CASSLVAVASGMGTDTQYF; J: TRBJ2-3; V: TRBV5-1; D: TRBD2; size: few
DNA: TGCAGCGTTGCCGGACTACACTCAGATGAGCAGTTCTTC; CDR3: CSVAGLHSDEQFF; J: TRBJ2-1; V: TRBV29-1; D: NA; size: many
DNA: TGTGCCTGGAGTGAGTTGTTTGGGGGGACCGTAGAAGCTTTCTTT; CDR3: CAWSELFGGTVEAFF; J: TRBJ1-1; V: TRBV30; D: NA; size: few
DNA: TGTGCCAGCAGCCAAGTGCGACATTCTGGGGCCAACGTCCTGACTTTC; CDR3: CASSQVRHSGANVLTF; J: TRBJ2-6; V: TRBV4-2; D: NA; size: few
DNA: TGTGCCAGCAGCCCCTGGACTAGCGGGAGTGGGAGTGAGCAGTTCTTC; CDR3: CASSPWTSGSGSEQFF; J: TRBJ2-1; V: TRBV4-2; D: TRBD2; size: few
DNA: TGTGCCAGCAGTTTATCATCGGGGGTAGAGACCCAGTACTTC; CDR3: CASSLSSGVETQYF; J: TRBJ2-5; V: TRBV28; D: NA; size: few
DNA: TGTGCCAGCAGCTTGGGAGGGGAAGATACGCAGTATTTT; CDR3: CASSLGGEDTQYF; J: TRBJ2-3; V: TRBV11-2; D: TRBD2; size: few
DNA: TGTGCCAGCAGCGAGGGGACAGGGGGTAATGAAAAACTGTTTTTT; CDR3: CASSEGTGGNEKLFF; J: TRBJ1-4; V: TRBV9; D: TRBD1; size: few
DNA: TGTGCCATCAGTGAGGGGACTAGCGGGGGAGATACGCAGTATTTT; CDR3: CAISEGTSGGDTQYF; J: TRBJ2-3; V: TRBV10-3; D: TRBD2; size: few
DNA: TGTGCCAGCAGGAGGACCCGGAGGACTGAAGCTTTCTTT; CDR3: CASRRTRRTEAFF; J: TRBJ1-1; V: TRBV27; D: NA; size: few
DNA: TGCGCCAGCAGCCAAGATTCAAAGGGGACAGACCAAGAGACCCAGTACTTC; CDR3: CASSQDSKGTDQETQYF; J: TRBJ2-5; V: TRBV4-3; D: TRBD1; size: NA
DNA: TGTGCCAGCAGCGTCGGGCAGGGGGACACTGAAGCTTTCTTT; CDR3: CASSVGQGDTEAFF; J: TRBJ1-1; V: TRBV5-8; D: TRBD1; size: few
DNA: TGTGCCAGCAGCTATAGTCCGGGACAGGGGGATGGCTACACCTTC; CDR3: CASSYSPGQGDGYTF; J: TRBJ1-2; V: TRBV7-3; D: TRBD1; size: NA
DNA: TGCGCCAGCAGCCCAGGGTTTCCAAACACCGGGGAGCTGTTTTTT; CDR3: CASSPGFPNTGELFF; J: TRBJ2-2; V: TRBV5-1; D: NA; size: few
DNA: TGTGCCAGCAGCGTCAGCGGGAGGGCCTTTGACGAGCAGTACTTC; CDR3: CASSVSGRAFDEQYF; J: TRBJ2-7; V: TRBV9; D: TRBD2; size: NA
DNA: TGTGCCAGCAGTAACGGACTAGCGGGGCAGTACGAGCAGTACTTC; CDR3: CASSNGLAGQYEQYF; J: TRBJ2-7; V: TRBV6-5; D: TRBD2; size: NA
DNA: TGTGCCAGCAGTCCGGGACAGGGGGCGTCCTACGAGCAGTACTTC; CDR3: CASSPGQGASYEQYF; J: TRBJ2-7; V: TRBV6-6; D: TRBD1; size: NA
DNA: TGTGCCAGCTCCTTTGGCCCGACACTTAACTATGGCTACACCTTC; CDR3: CASSFGPTLNYGYTF; J: TRBJ1-2; V: TRBV6-1; D: NA; size: few
DNA: TGTGCCAGCAGCTTGGCGGGACAGGGGGCGTGGGAGCAGTACTTC; CDR3: CASSLAGQGAWEQYF; J: TRBJ2-7; V: TRBV5-4; D: TRBD1; size: few
DNA: TGTGCCAGCAGTCCTAGCGTCTACGAGCAGTACTTC; CDR3: CASSPSVYEQYF; J: TRBJ2-7; V: TRBV28; D: NA; size: few
DNA: TGTGCCAGCAGCGTAGGACAGATATACGAGCAGTACTTC; CDR3: CASSVGQIYEQYF; J: TRBJ2-7; V: TRBV7-2; D: NA; size: few
DNA: TGTGCCAGCAGTTTACCGTGGGCAAGACGGAACAATGAGCAGTTCTTC; CDR3: CASSLPWARRNNEQFF; J: TRBJ2-1; V: TRBV28; D: NA; size: NA